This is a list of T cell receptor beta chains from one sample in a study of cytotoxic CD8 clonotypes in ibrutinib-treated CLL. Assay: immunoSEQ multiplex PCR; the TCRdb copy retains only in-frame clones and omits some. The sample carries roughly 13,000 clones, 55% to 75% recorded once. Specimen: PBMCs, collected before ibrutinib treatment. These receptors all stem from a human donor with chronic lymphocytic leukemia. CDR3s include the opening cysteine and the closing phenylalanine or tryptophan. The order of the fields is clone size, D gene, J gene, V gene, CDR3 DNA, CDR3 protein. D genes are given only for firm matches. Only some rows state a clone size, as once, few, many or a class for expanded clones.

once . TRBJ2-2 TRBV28 TGTGCCAGCAGTCCCCCCGTCGGGGAGCTGTTTTTT CASSPPVGELFF
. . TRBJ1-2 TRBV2 TGTGCCACAACCCTGGACGTCGGGGGCTACACCTTC CATTLDVGGYTF
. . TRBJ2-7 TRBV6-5 TGTGCCAGCAGGCCCCCCGGGGGTGGGGCAGGGGAGCAGTACTTC CASRPPGGGAGEQYF
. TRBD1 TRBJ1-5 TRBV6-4 TGTGCCACCGGCCAGGGGGGCGGGCAGCCCCAGCATTTT CATGQGGGQPQHF
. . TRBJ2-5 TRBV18 TGTGCCAGCTCACCCTCGAGGGTGGAGCGGTCACAAGAGACCCAGTACTTC CASSPSRVERSQETQYF
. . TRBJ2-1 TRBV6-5 TGTGCCAGCAGGAAGGGACTTTACAATGAGCAGTTCTTC CASRKGLYNEQFF
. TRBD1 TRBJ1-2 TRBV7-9 TGTGCCAGCAGCCGGGGACAGCCCTATGGCTACACCTTC CASSRGQPYGYTF
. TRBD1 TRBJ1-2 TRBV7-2 TGTGCCAGCAGCCCAACAGGGGGCGGGGATGGCTACACCTTC CASSPTGGGDGYTF
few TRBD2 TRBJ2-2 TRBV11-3 TGTGCCAGCAGCTTAGGGACTAGAGCCACCGGGGAGCTGTTTTTT CASSLGTRATGELFF
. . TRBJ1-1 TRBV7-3 TGTGCCAGCAGCTTTCAGGCTGACACTGAAGCTTTCTTT CASSFQADTEAFF
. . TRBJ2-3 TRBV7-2 TGTGCCAGCAGCTTAGTTCGGGGACCAGATACGCAGTATTTT CASSLVRGPDTQYF
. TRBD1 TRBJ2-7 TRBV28 TGTGCCAGCATTCAGACAGGGTCCGAGCAGTACTTC CASIQTGSEQYF
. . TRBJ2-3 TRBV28 TGTGCCAGCAGTATGTGGCGGGCCACGGCAGATACGCAGTATTTT CASSMWRATADTQYF
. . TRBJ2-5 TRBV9 TGTGCCAGCAGCTCCCAGGGGGGGTACGAGACCCAGTACTTC CASSSQGGYETQYF
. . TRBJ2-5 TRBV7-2 TGTGCCAGCAGCTTTTCCGGGGGCAACCAAGAGACCCAGTACTTC CASSFSGGNQETQYF
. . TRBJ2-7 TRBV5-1 TGCGCCAGCAGCTTGGTGCGGGGCGAGCAGTACTTC CASSLVRGEQYF
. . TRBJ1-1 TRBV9 TGTGCCAGCAGCGTTGTAGGCTTAAACACTGAAGCTTTCTTT CASSVVGLNTEAFF
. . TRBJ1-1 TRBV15 TGTGCCACCAGCAGAGATTCCCCAACCGGGGAAGCTTTCTTT CATSRDSPTGEAFF
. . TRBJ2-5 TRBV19 TGTGCCAGTAGTATGTCCGGGCTCGAGACCCAGTACTTC CASSMSGLETQYF
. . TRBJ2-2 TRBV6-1 TGTGCCAGCGGTGGTAGCGCCAACTGGGGCACCGGGGAGCTGTTTTTT CASGGSANWGTGELFF
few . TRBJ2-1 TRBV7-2 TGTGCCAGCAGCTTAGTTGTCTCCTACAATGAGCAGTTCTTC CASSLVVSYNEQFF
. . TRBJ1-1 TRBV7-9 TGTGCCAGCAGCGGGAGTCCCATGAACACTGAAGCTTTCTTT CASSGSPMNTEAFF
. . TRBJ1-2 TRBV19 TGTGCCAGTAGTCCATATCCGGAGCAGGGGTACTACACCTTC CASSPYPEQGYYTF
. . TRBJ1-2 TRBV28 TGTGCCAGCACCCCAGGAGTCCAGGATGGCTACACCTTC CASTPGVQDGYTF
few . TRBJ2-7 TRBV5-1 TGCGCCAGCAGCCCCAGGACAGCCTCCTACGAGCAGTACTTC CASSPRTASYEQYF
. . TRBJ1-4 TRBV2 TGTGCCAGCAGTGAGTTAGGGGGGGATGAAAAACTGTTTTTT CASSELGGDEKLFF
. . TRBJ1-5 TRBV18 TGTGCCAGCTCACCAGGGCAGAGCAATCAGCCCCAGCATTTT CASSPGQSNQPQHF
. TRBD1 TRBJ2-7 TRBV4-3 TGCGCCGTCTCCGACAGGGGCCCCTACGAGCAGTACTTC CAVSDRGPYEQYF
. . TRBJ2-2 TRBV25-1 TGTGCCAGCAGTGAATATTTGGGGGGACCAAACACCGGGGAGCTGTTTTTT CASSEYLGGPNTGELFF
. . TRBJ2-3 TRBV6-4 TGTGCCAGCAGTGACTCGTCCGAGGCAGATACGCAGTATTTT CASSDSSEADTQYF
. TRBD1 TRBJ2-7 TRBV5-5 TGTGCCAGCAGCCTACTACAGGGGTACTACGAGCAGTACTTC CASSLLQGYYEQYF
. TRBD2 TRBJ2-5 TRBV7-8 TGTGCCAGCAGCCGAACCGGGACTAGCGCCCAAGAGACCCAGTACTTC CASSRTGTSAQETQYF
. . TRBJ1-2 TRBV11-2 TGTGCCAGCAGCTTGGCCCCGGGGTGGCGGTATGGCTACACCTTC CASSLAPGWRYGYTF
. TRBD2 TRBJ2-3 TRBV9 TGTGCCAGCAGCCCGACATCCGGGACTAGCGGGAGGAGGTCCACAGATACGCAGTATTTT CASSPTSGTSGRRSTDTQYF
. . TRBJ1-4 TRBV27 TGTGCCAGCAGTCGGCGTCTTAATGAAAAACTGTTTTTT CASSRRLNEKLFF
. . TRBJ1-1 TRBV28 TGTGCCAGCGCGCGCGGGGGTCGGACTGAAGCTTTCTTT CASARGGRTEAFF
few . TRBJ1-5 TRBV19 TGTGCCAGTAGTCAAACCGGTGGGGGCGGCCAGCCCCAGCATTTT CASSQTGGGGQPQHF
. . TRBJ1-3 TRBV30 TGTGCCTGGAAGGGCCTAGGAAACACCATATATTTT CAWKGLGNTIYF
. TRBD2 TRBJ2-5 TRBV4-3 TGCGCCAGCAGCCGGGGGGCGGGAGGTGAGACCCAGTACTTC CASSRGAGGETQYF
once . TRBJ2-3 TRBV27 TGTGCCAGCAGTTTACGAGTCCCAGATACGCAGTATTTT CASSLRVPDTQYF
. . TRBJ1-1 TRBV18 TGTGCCAGCTCACCACAGGGGAACACTGAAGCTTTCTTT CASSPQGNTEAFF
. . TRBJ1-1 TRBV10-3 TGTGCCGCCGGAGTTCAGAACACTGAAGCTTTCTTT CAAGVQNTEAFF
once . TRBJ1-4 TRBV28 TGTGCTACTAACCAGGGTCCAACTAATGAAAAACTGTTTTTT CATNQGPTNEKLFF
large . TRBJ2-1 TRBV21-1 TGTGCCAGCAGCAAAGCAGGGCGGGCGGACTACAATGAGCAGTTCTTC CASSKAGRADYNEQFF
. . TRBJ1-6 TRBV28 TGTGCCACCGGCAGGGCCCCCTCCTATAATTCACCCCTCCACTTT CATGRAPSYNSPLHF
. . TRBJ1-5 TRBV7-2 TGTGCCAGCAGCTTAATAGGGTCAGGTGCAAATCAGCCCCAGCATTTT CASSLIGSGANQPQHF
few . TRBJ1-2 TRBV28 TGTGCCAGCAGTTCAAATTATGGCTACACCTTC CASSSNYGYTF
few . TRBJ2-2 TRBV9 TGTGCCAGCAGCCCCAGGGCCACCGGGGAGCTGTTTTTT CASSPRATGELFF
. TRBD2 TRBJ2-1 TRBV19 TGTGCCAGTAGTACCCGACTAGCGGGAGGTAGGAATGAGCAGTTCTTC CASSTRLAGGRNEQFF
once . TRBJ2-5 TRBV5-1 TGCGCCAGCAGCAGCGCGGACATAGGGGAGACCCAGTACTTC CASSSADIGETQYF
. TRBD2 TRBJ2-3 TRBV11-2 TGTGCCAGCAGCTTAGTGGGGGGGTGGGATACGCAGTATTTT CASSLVGGWDTQYF
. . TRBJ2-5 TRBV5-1 TGCGCCAGCAGCCCCAGGGGGGATTGGGAGACCCAGTACTTC CASSPRGDWETQYF
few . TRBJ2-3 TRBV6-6 TGTGCCAGCACCCCAGGAGCGCCAGATACGCAGTATTTT CASTPGAPDTQYF
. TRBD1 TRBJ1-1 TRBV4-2 TGTGCCAGCAGCCTCTCGCAGGGGGTTAACACTGAAGCTTTCTTT CASSLSQGVNTEAFF
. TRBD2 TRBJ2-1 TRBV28 TGTGCCAGCGCCTCGGGACTAGCGGGAGGTATGGAGCAGTTCTTC CASASGLAGGMEQFF
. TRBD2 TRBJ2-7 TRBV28 TGTGCCAGCAGTTTAATCGGGACTAGCGCACCCTACGAGCAGTACTTC CASSLIGTSAPYEQYF
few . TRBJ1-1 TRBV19 TGTGCCAGTAGCCCCGGGGGGAGACTGAACACTGAAGCTTTCTTT CASSPGGRLNTEAFF